Below are 28 T cell receptor beta chains sequenced from a single sample in a study of human T cells and chemical hapten exposure. Using its own MiXCR run on the RACE reads, TCRdb lists one record per CDR3 protein. The sample contains about 70,000 distinct CDR3 sequences, around 9.5% of which appear only once. Time point in this sample: patch test 1, 2 weeks after DPC sensitization. The treatment here: therapeutic diphenylcyclopropenone sensitization with weekly scalp DPC. The sample consisted of whole blood, taken in connection with sensitization to the hapten diphenylcyclopropenone (DPC). The receptors come from a woman aged 40 to 55 with alopecia areata. Some clones in this sample may be carry-over from other donors' samples.

A note on this clonotype: One end of the junction does not line up with germline, which may come from a read error. The chain combines TRBV4-2 with TRBJ2-7; 7 bases match TRBD1. This CDR3 has 14 amino acids. CDR1 and CDR2 (germline): LGHNA, YNFKEQ. CDR3 nucleotides: TGTGGCAGCAGCCCCGGGACAGAAGACTACGAGCAGTACTTC. Protein sequence: CGSSPGTEDYEQYF.

This clonotype was recorded a few times. This chain links TRBV7-2 with TRBJ2-3, with D unclear. V was shortened by 2 bases and J by 1 base, with 10 bases between the two germline ends. This CDR3 is 15 amino acids long. Germline loops: CDR1 SGHTA, CDR2 FQGNSA. CDR3 sequence: CASSLPTSGTDTQYF. The CDR3, as DNA: TGTGCCAGCAGCTTACCAACATCGGGCACAGATACGCAGTATTTT.

The chain's CDR3 is CSARVEVTSYEQYF. The CDR3 DNA is TGCAGTGCTAGGGTTGAGGTGACGTCCTACGAGCAGTACTTC. This chain uses TRBV20-1 with TRBJ2-7; D gene unclear. This CDR3 comprises 14 residues. The V and J ends lost 3 bases and 1 base respectively, with 13 bases between them. Germline V gene sequence: CDR1 DFQATT, CDR2 SNEGSKA (reference sequence).

The V and J genes are TRBV28 and TRBJ2-3; the match to TRBD2 covers 11 bases. The germline CDR1 and CDR2 sequences are MDHEN and SYDVKM. This CDR3 comprises 17 residues. V shed 2 bases, J shed 5 bases, and the junction held 9 bases outside the gene matches. The CDR3 sequence: CASSLVHSGGAKDTQYF. CDR3 sequence (DNA): TGTGCCAGCAGTTTAGTCCATAGCGGGGGGGCCAAAGATACGCAGTATTTT.

This clonotype showed up just a few times. V and J are TRBV20-1 and TRBJ2-1, with D uncertain. Germline lookup yields CDR1 DFQATT and CDR2 SNEGSKA (reference sequence). The CDR3 spans 14 residues. Deletions cut 3 bases from V and 8 bases from J, with 17 bases between. The CDR3 protein is CSASAPPRSDEQFF. The CDR3, as DNA: TGCAGTGCTAGTGCTCCACCCAGGTCGGATGAGCAGTTCTTC.

This clonotype has ten or more counts. The genes are TRBV3-1 and TRBJ2-1; 9 nucleotides line up with TRBD2. CDR1 is LGHDT, CDR2 YNNKEL, per germline (reference sequence). The CDR3 is 15 amino acids. V shed 3 bases, J shed 8 bases, and the junction held 8 bases outside the gene matches. CDR3: CASSQVSGGRDEQFF. The CDR3 DNA reads TGTGCCAGCAGCCAGGTTAGCGGGGGCCGGGATGAGCAGTTCTTC.

The gene calls are TRBV12-2 and TRBJ2-3; the table's D gene call, TRBD2, was not cross checked with the DNA. TRBV12-2 is a documented pseudogene. The CDR3 is made up of 17 amino acids. The CDR3 spells CASRLTRDYYPPDTQYF. In nucleotides, the CDR3 is TGTGCAAGTCGCCTTACCCGGGACTACTATCCTCCAGATACGCAGTATTTT.

The sample holds many counts of this clonotype. The chain links TRBV12-3 or TRBV12-4 to TRBJ1-2, with D tentatively TRBD1 (5 bases). The V end was cut by 5 bases, the J end by 6 bases, with 13 bases between. The CDR3 length is 13 residues. DNA for the CDR3: TGTGCCAGCAGTCGGAGGGGCAGGGATGGCTACACCTTC. Protein: CASSRRGRDGYTF.

Many counts were recorded for this clonotype. This sequence joins TRBV2 and TRBJ1-5; D uncertain. The CDR3 totals 13 residues. V gave up 8 bases and J gave up 8 bases, with 16 bases separating them. Germline values: CDR1 SNHLY, CDR2 FYNNEI. The CDR3 region has the DNA TGTGCCAGCCACACGGAGGTCCCCGAGCCCCAGCATTTT. It is translated as CASHTEVPEPQHF.

The table lists this clonotype with a few counts. The chain couples TRBV7-2 to TRBJ2-1, with D perhaps TRBD1 or TRBD2 (5 bases each). The germline V gene has CDR1 SGHTA and CDR2 FQGNSA. CDR3 length: 17 residues. The V end was cut by 5 bases, the J end by 4 bases, with 21 bases between. For the CDR3, the DNA is TGTGCCAGCAGCACGAACCCCCGGGACCCGGGATACAATGAGCAGTTCTTC. Protein: CASSTNPRDPGYNEQFF.

This clonotype was seen ten or more times. V usage is TRBV20-1 and J usage is TRBJ2-3; TRBD2 aligns across 11 bases. The CDR3 has 13 residues. Germline V CDR1 and CDR2: DFQATT, SNEGSKA (reference sequence). V trimming: 5 bases; J trimming: 7 bases; junction bases outside the gene matches: 5. The CDR3 protein is CSAGGLADNTQYF. The CDR3 DNA is TGCAGTGCTGGGGGACTAGCGGACAATACGCAGTATTTT.

Only a few counts were recorded for this clonotype. The chain combines TRBV6-1 with TRBJ2-5; 8 positions match TRBD1. The CDR3 consists of 17 residues. V was clipped by 0 bases and J by 2 bases; unmatched bases: 8. Germline V CDR1 and CDR2: MNHNS, SASEGT. As DNA, the CDR3 is TGTGCCAGCAGTGAAGCGCTTCTGGGGACAGGACAAGAGACCCAGTACTTC. It translates to CASSEALLGTGQETQYF.

V usage is TRBV5-1 and J usage is TRBJ2-1; TRBD2 agrees at 13 bases. V lost 4 bases to trimming and J lost 3 bases; unmatched junction nucleotides: 4. CDR3 length equals 16 residues. Per the germline V gene, CDR1 is SGHRS and CDR2 is YFSETQ. The CDR3 nucleotides read TGCGCCAGCAGCACCGGGACTAGCGGGGTCTACAATGAGCAGTTCTTC. Translation: CASSTGTSGVYNEQFF.

V is TRBV20-1 and J is TRBJ1-1; D remains ambiguous. The CDR3 spans 15 residues. V was clipped by 6 bases and J by 6 bases, with 23 bases between them. The V gene's germline CDR1 is DFQATT and CDR2 SNEGSKA (reference sequence). The CDR3: CSALRLEGNSPEAFF. CDR3 DNA: TGCAGTGCCCTGAGGTTGGAAGGGAACTCCCCTGAAGCTTTCTTT.

Ten or more counts support this clonotype. The V gene is TRBV28, the J gene TRBJ1-3; 7 bases agree with TRBD1. V lost 6 bases, J lost 2 bases, and 13 bases stayed unmatched. In germline, CDR1 is MDHEN, CDR2 SYDVKM. The CDR3 has 17 amino acids. In nucleotides, the CDR3 is TGTGCCAGCAGCCCAGAAAGGGGGACAGCGACTGGAAACACCATATATTTT. Amino acids: CASSPERGTATGNTIYF.

This clonotype showed up many times. The chain recombines TRBV3-1 with TRBJ1-1; 8 bases align to TRBD1. Trimming cost V 0 bases and J 5 bases; bases outside gene matches: 5. This CDR3 contains 15 residues. CDR1 is LGHDT, CDR2 YNNKEL, per germline (reference sequence). CDR3 region: CASSQDWTGKTEAFF. For the CDR3, the DNA is TGTGCCAGCAGCCAAGATTGGACAGGGAAGACTGAAGCTTTCTTT.

The sample holds many counts of this clonotype. This rearrangement joins TRBV15 to TRBJ2-4; D possibly corresponds to TRBD2 (7 bases). This CDR3 has 15 residues. Trimming stripped 6 bases from V and 0 bases from J, with 12 bases between. The germline V gene has CDR1 LNHNV and CDR2 YYDKDF (reference sequence). CDR3 protein: CATSSGGKAKNIQYF. The CDR3 DNA is TGTGCCACCAGTTCGGGGGGCAAAGCCAAAAACATTCAGTACTTC.

In the case of this clonotype: Given a much more abundant clone one base away, this may be a read error. The chain has TRBV21-1 and TRBJ2-1; TRBD1 is the table's D call and was not checked against the DNA. TRBV21-1 is described as a pseudogene. The CDR3 loop spans 12 amino acids. The CDR3 sequence is CASSKVGGGQIF. CDR3 DNA: TGTGCCAGCAGCAAAGTGGGGGGCGGGCAGATCTTC.

This clonotype was counted ten times or more. CDR3 protein: CASSLEGTSRVRTDTQYF. The CDR3 DNA reads TGTGCCAGCAGCTTAGAGGGGACTAGTAGGGTCAGGACAGATACGCAGTATTTT. The chain combines TRBV7-2 with TRBJ2-3; TRBD2 agrees at 8 bases. Trimming removed 1 base from V and 3 bases from J; junction bases left unmatched: 12. The CDR3 runs 18 residues. The V gene's germline CDR1 is SGHTA and CDR2 FQGNSA.

This clonotype was seen at least ten times. The chain carries TRBV7-9 and TRBJ2-2; 10 bases line up with TRBD1. CDR3 size: 16 residues. Unmatched junction bases numbered 5, after V lost 5 bases and J lost 2 bases. Germline-derived CDR1 and CDR2 are SEHNR and FQNEAQ (reference sequence). DNA for the CDR3: TGTGCCAGCAGCCAGGGACAGGGGAGAAACACCGGGGAGCTGTTTTTT. Amino acid sequence: CASSQGQGRNTGELFF.

This clonotype has ten or more counts. This rearrangement joins TRBV18 to TRBJ2-3; 9 bases line up with TRBD2. The CDR3 contains 17 residues. In germline, CDR1 is KGHSH, CDR2 LQKENI. The junction had 10 bases not matched to a gene; V was cut back by 4 bases and J by 2 bases. The DNA for the CDR3 is TGTGCCAGCTCACAAGAAGCCTTAGCGGGGGACACAGATACGCAGTATTTT. It yields the protein CASSQEALAGDTDTQYF.

This clonotype was counted many times. The chain links TRBV7-9 to TRBJ1-1; no reliable D call. CDR3 size: 13 residues. Germline V gene sequence: CDR1 SEHNR, CDR2 FQNEAQ (reference sequence). The ends were cut back, 3 bases at V and 8 bases at J, with 13 bases in the middle. The CDR3: CASSFSQASEAFF. The CDR3 DNA reads as TGTGCCAGCAGCTTCTCGCAGGCTTCGGAAGCTTTCTTT. Filled out from reference TRBV7-9 and TRBJ1-1, the complete variable domain reads DTGVSQNPRHKITKRGQNVTFRCDPISEHNRLYWYRQTLGQGPEFLTYFQNEAQLEKSRLLSDRFSAERPKGSFSTLEIQRTEQGDSAMYLCASSFSQASEAFFGQGTRLTVV.

This clonotype was seen ten or more times. The J gene is TRBJ2-2, the V gene TRBV7-9; perhaps TRBD2 as D (6 bases). The germline CDR1 and CDR2 sequences are SEHNR and FQNEAQ (reference sequence). The CDR3 spans 16 residues. V dropped 5 bases and J dropped 5 bases, with 18 bases sitting between them. As DNA, the CDR3 is TGTGCCAGCAGCGACCCTCTGGCGGGGCCTACCGGGGAGCTGTTTTTT. This encodes CASSDPLAGPTGELFF.

This clonotype was found many times. V gene TRBV24-1 combines with J gene TRBJ2-3; no firm D call. This CDR3 has 14 amino acids. Trimming shortened V by 0 bases and J by 4 bases, and 7 bases separated the two germline ends. Germline V gives CDR1 KGHDR, CDR2 SFDVKD. In DNA, the CDR3 is TGTGCCACCAGTGATTTGCTCCAACCAGATACGCAGTATTTT. Protein product: CATSDLLQPDTQYF.

At least ten counts were recorded for this clonotype. This chain links TRBV6-2 or TRBV6-3 with TRBJ2-3, with D possibly matching TRBD2 (5 bases). V lost 6 bases and J 2 bases, leaving 15 bases between the germline ends. The CDR3 sequence is 15 residues long. Germline lookup yields CDR1 MNHEY and CDR2 SVGEGT. The CDR3 reads CASSRLDSYTDTQYF. In DNA form, the CDR3 reads TGTGCCAGCAGCCGTCTGGACTCTTACACAGATACGCAGTATTTT.

The V and J genes are TRBV18 and TRBJ1-1; no reliable D call. The germline gives CDR1 KGHSH, CDR2 LQKENI. The CDR3 is 13 residues long. Trimming cost V 2 bases and J 7 bases, with 11 bases left between them. In DNA, the CDR3 is TGTGCCAGCTCACCATCGGAGGAGATTGAAGCTTTCTTT. Translated: CASSPSEEIEAFF.

The table lists this clonotype with many counts. V and J are TRBV4-1 and TRBJ1-4; D perhaps matches TRBD1 (5 bases). Deletions cut 1 base from V and 5 bases from J, with 8 bases between. The V gene's germline CDR1 is MGHRA and CDR2 YSYEKL. CDR3 length: 14 amino acids. CDR3 amino acids: CASSQGRQNEKLFF. The CDR3 DNA reads TGCGCCAGCAGCCAAGGTAGACAGAATGAAAAACTGTTTTTT.

This clonotype has a count of ten or more. V gene TRBV18 combines with J gene TRBJ1-1; 8 bases fit TRBD1. CDR3 length: 15 amino acids. Germline lookup yields CDR1 KGHSH and CDR2 LQKENI. The V and J ends lost 6 bases and 0 bases, in that order; junction bases with no gene match: 6. CDR3 in amino acids: CASSLAGGLNTEAFF. CDR3 nucleotide sequence: TGTGCCAGCTCCTTGGCAGGGGGCTTGAACACTGAAGCTTTCTTT.